This passage covers 24 T cell receptor beta chains from one sample sequenced in a study of T cell responses to AZD1222 COVID-19 vaccine. Libraries were prepared by immunoSEQ multiplex PCR; TCRdb keeps only in-frame clonotypes and omits some of them. Seen here are roughly 120,000 clones, 93% observed once, and the top ten hold approximately 3%. The material was peripheral blood, obtained on day 0 of AZD1222 vaccination. These TCRs come from an adult in good health.

The chain recombines TRBV3-1 (or the pseudogene TRBV3-2) with TRBJ2-5; TRBD2 matches 7 bases. Germline V gives CDR1 LGHDT, CDR2 YNNKEL (reference sequence). V lost 5 bases to trimming and J lost 2 bases; unmatched junction nucleotides: 8. This CDR3 has 15 amino acids. Here the CDR3 DNA reads TGTGCCAGCAGCGTCCGACTAGCCTTACAAGAGACCCAGTACTTC. This encodes CASSVRLALQETQYF.

This chain joins TRBV7-3 and TRBJ1-1; no definite D call. The germline V and J ends were trimmed by 5 bases and 4 bases, with 20 bases remaining between them. Germline V lookup: CDR1 SGHTA, CDR2 FQGTGA. This CDR3 comprises 16 residues. CDR3 sequence: CASSLTPDRSFTEAFF. The CDR3, as DNA: TGTGCCAGCAGCCTTACGCCTGACCGGAGCTTCACTGAAGCTTTCTTT.

V is TRBV5-1 and J is TRBJ1-4; D gene unclear. Trimming removed 0 bases at V and 5 bases at J, with 8 bases between. This CDR3 has 14 amino acids. Looked up from germline, CDR1 is SGHRS and CDR2 is YFSETQ. CDR3: CASSLGVANEKLFF. Here the CDR3 DNA reads TGCGCCAGCAGCTTGGGAGTCGCAAATGAAAAACTGTTTTTT.

J is TRBJ2-7 and V is TRBV7-3; no definite D call. The length of the CDR3 is 15 residues. Deletions cut 5 bases from V and 5 bases from J, with 19 bases between. Germline-derived CDR1 and CDR2 are SGHTA and FQGTGA. CDR3 region: CASSAPRSNHNEQYF. CDR3 nucleotide sequence: TGTGCCAGCAGCGCCCCACGGAGCAATCATAACGAGCAGTACTTC.

The rearrangement joins TRBV5-1 to TRBJ2-1; D remains unclear. The V gene's germline CDR1 is SGHRS and CDR2 YFSETQ. CDR3 size: 16 residues. The V end was cut by 0 bases, the J end by 4 bases, with 14 bases between. DNA of the CDR3: TGCGCCAGCAGCTTGGGACGTGCTCAACTTTACAATGAGCAGTTCTTC. Translated, it gives CASSLGRAQLYNEQFF.

This chain links TRBV19 with TRBJ2-3; TRBD1 aligns across 10 bases. Looked up from germline, CDR1 is LNHDA and CDR2 is SQIVND (reference sequence). The CDR3 is made up of 15 amino acids. Trimming took 3 bases from V and 1 from J; bases not matched to a gene: 1. The chain's CDR3 is CASSIGTGGTDTQYF. The DNA for the CDR3 is TGTGCCAGTAGTATCGGGACAGGGGGCACAGATACGCAGTATTTT.

As for this clone: A junction end diverges from the germline sequence, so it may reflect a read error. This rearrangement joins TRBV27 to TRBJ1-6; D not certain. The CDR3 length is 14 residues. Germline V gene lookup returns CDR1 MNHEY and CDR2 SMNVEV (reference sequence). CDR3 in amino acids: CASGLWAVSSPLHF. CDR3 nucleotides: TGTGCCAGCGGTTTGTGGGCAGTTAGTTCACCCCTCCACTTT.

CDR3: CASRSGTSVYNEQFF. The DNA of the CDR3 is TGTGCCAGCCGTTCAGGGACTAGCGTTTACAATGAGCAGTTCTTC. This chain connects TRBV28 to TRBJ2-1; 10 bases are shared with TRBD2. The CDR3 covers 15 residues. V gave up 8 bases and J gave up 4 bases; unmatched junction bases: 8. The V gene's germline CDR1 is MDHEN and CDR2 SYDVKM.

The chain carries TRBV27 and TRBJ2-7; D might be TRBD1 (6 bases). The CDR3 is made up of 14 amino acids. The V gene lost 2 bases and the J gene lost 7 bases, with 15 bases spanning the gap. Germline V gene lookup returns CDR1 MNHEY and CDR2 SMNVEV (reference sequence). Here the CDR3 DNA reads TGTGCCAGCAGTTTAGGGGACACGGGGCGAGAGCAGTACTTC. Amino acids: CASSLGDTGREQYF.

The genes are TRBV28 and TRBJ1-1; no definite D call. V lost 2 bases to trimming and J lost 0 bases, with 7 bases between them. Germline V gives CDR1 MDHEN, CDR2 SYDVKM. There are 14 residues in the CDR3. This CDR3 is CASSLVEVNTEAFF. The CDR3 DNA follows: TGTGCCAGCAGTTTAGTGGAGGTGAACACTGAAGCTTTCTTT.

This clone is a singleton in its sample. The V and J genes are TRBV27 and TRBJ2-3; D is ambiguous. The germline CDR1 and CDR2 sequences are MNHEY and SMNVEV (reference sequence). V lost 0 bases and J lost 7, with 11 bases in between. The CDR3 sequence is 14 residues long. CDR3 residues: CASSLSVKLNTQYF. The CDR3 DNA is TGTGCCAGCAGTTTATCGGTCAAGTTGAATACGCAGTATTTT.

The V and J genes are TRBV11-2 and TRBJ2-1; 8 bases are shared with TRBD2. Trimming took 5 bases from V and 9 from J; bases not matched to a gene: 12. The CDR3 spans 15 residues. Germline values: CDR1 SGHAT, CDR2 FQNNGV. The CDR3, as DNA: TGTGCCAGCAGCCATAGCGGGAAATTAAGTGGTGAGCAGTTCTTC. It encodes CASSHSGKLSGEQFF.

This sequence joins TRBV4-1 and TRBJ2-2; 8 bases agree with TRBD2. The length of the CDR3 is 17 residues. V gave up 0 bases and J gave up 6 bases; unmatched junction bases: 9. Per germline, CDR1 MGHRA and CDR2 YSYEKL. The CDR3 loop is CASSQDHSGRGSGELFF. The CDR3 DNA reads TGCGCCAGCAGCCAAGATCACAGCGGGAGAGGTTCCGGGGAGCTGTTTTTT.

Only a few counts were recorded for this clone. The chain is built from TRBV9 and TRBJ2-2, with D unresolved. The CDR3 consists of 13 residues. CDR1 and CDR2 from the germline V gene are SGDLS and YYNGEE. V was shortened by 4 bases and J by 6 bases, with 10 bases between the two germline ends. The CDR3, as DNA: TGTGCCAGCAGCCCTCGCATGGCCGGGGAGCTGTTTTTT. Residues: CASSPRMAGELFF.

This sequence joins TRBV18 and TRBJ2-2; TRBD2 is a possible D gene (5 bases). V dropped 5 bases and J dropped 1 base, with 11 bases sitting between them. This CDR3 contains 15 residues. Germline V gene sequence: CDR1 KGHSH, CDR2 LQKENI. CDR3 amino acids: CASSIATRNTGELFF. The CDR3 DNA follows: TGTGCCAGCTCAATCGCCACTAGGAACACCGGGGAGCTGTTTTTT.

The rearrangement links TRBV5-6 to TRBJ1-5, with 8 positions matching TRBD1. With 4 bases clipped from V and 1 base from J, the junction kept 4 bases outside the gene matches. The CDR3 totals 15 residues. Germline values: CDR1 SGHDT, CDR2 YYEEEE. The CDR3 protein is CASSHTGGSNQPQHF. CDR3 sequence (DNA): TGTGCCAGCAGCCATACAGGGGGAAGCAATCAGCCCCAGCATTTT.

The chain joins TRBV7-9 to TRBJ1-2; the match to TRBD1 covers 8 bases. Germline CDR1 and CDR2: SEHNR and FQNEAQ (reference sequence). The CDR3 loop spans 16 amino acids. V was pared by 4 bases and J by 5 bases, with 12 bases of the junction left unmatched. CDR3: CASSSPLGQDQYGYTF. For the CDR3, the DNA is TGTGCCAGCAGCTCGCCCCTGGGACAGGACCAATATGGCTACACCTTC.

This clone occurred a few times. The rearrangement links TRBV30 to TRBJ1-2; D remains ambiguous. Per germline, CDR1 GTSNPN and CDR2 SVGIG (reference sequence). The CDR3 length is 12 residues. The CDR3 nucleotides are TGTGCGGGAAACCCAGCTAACTATGGCTACACCTTC. Residues: CAGNPANYGYTF. The full variable domain, rest sourced from reference TRBV30 and TRBJ1-2, is SQTIHQWPATLVQPVGSPLSLECTVEGTSNPNLYWYRQAAGRGLQLLFYSVGIGQISSEVPQNLSASRPQDRQFILSSKKLLLSDSGFYLCAGNPANYGYTFGSGTRLTVV.

This clone showed up just once. The gene calls are TRBV7-8 and TRBJ1-2; TRBD1 matches at 7 bases. Trimming removed 4 bases from V and 4 bases from J; junction bases left unmatched: 6. Germline assignment: CDR1 SGHVS and CDR2 FQNEAQ. The CDR3 has 14 amino acids. The CDR3 bases are TGTGCCAGCAGCTCCCAGGGGGGGCCCTATGGCTACACCTTC. Its protein is CASSSQGGPYGYTF.

The V call is TRBV29-1, the J call TRBJ2-1, with D maybe TRBD1 (6 bases). Germline V lookup: CDR1 SQVTM, CDR2 ANQGSEA. There are 10 residues in the CDR3. V was cut by 7 bases and J by 10 bases, with 11 bases left in between. Here the CDR3 reads CSAVGQEQFF. The CDR3 nucleotides are TGCAGCGCAGTAGGACAGGAGCAGTTCTTC.

The rearrangement uses TRBV10-1 and TRBJ1-1; 7 bases map to TRBD1. The length of the CDR3 is 13 residues. Germline V gene sequence: CDR1 WNHNN, CDR2 SYGVQD (reference sequence). V lost 6 bases, J lost 10 bases, and 11 bases stayed unmatched. CDR3 bases: TGCGCCAGCAGCGAGACAGGGAAGAGTGGAGCTTTCTTT. This codes for CASSETGKSGAFF.

The rearrangement uses TRBV3-1 (or the pseudogene TRBV3-2) and TRBJ2-4; 8 nucleotides line up with TRBD1. V shed 1 base, J shed 0 bases, and the junction held 2 bases outside the gene matches. The germline CDR1 and CDR2 sequences are LGHDT and YNNKEL (reference sequence). The CDR3 runs 16 residues. As DNA, the CDR3 is TGTGCCAGCAGCCAAGGGACAGGGATAGCCAAAAACATTCAGTACTTC. Protein sequence: CASSQGTGIAKNIQYF.

The chain carries TRBV3-1 (or the pseudogene TRBV3-2) and TRBJ2-1; 9 positions match TRBD2. Germline CDR1 is LGHDT and CDR2 is YNNKEL (reference sequence). CDR3 size: 14 residues. J lost 5 bases, V lost 4 bases, and 3 bases had no gene match. CDR3 region: CASSPSGNHNEQFF. The CDR3 bases are TGTGCCAGCAGCCCTAGCGGGAACCACAATGAGCAGTTCTTC.

This clone has only a few counts. The rearrangement uses TRBV27 and TRBJ2-7; 8 positions match TRBD2. Germline V gene lookup returns CDR1 MNHEY and CDR2 SMNVEV (reference sequence). J lost 5 bases, V lost 1 base, and 4 bases had no gene match. This CDR3 spans 14 amino acids. The CDR3: CASSLLAGTNEQYF. CDR3 coding DNA: TGTGCCAGCAGTTTATTAGCGGGAACCAACGAGCAGTACTTC.